This T cell receptor (beta chain) stems from a study of PD-1 blockade in classical Hodgkin lymphoma. Germline CDR1 and CDR2: SNHLY and FYNNEI. The CDR3 spans 15 residues. Profiled with immunoSEQ multiplex PCR; TCRdb holds only in-frame clones, not every one. Seen here are some 30,000 clones, under 70% observed once, and the top ten hold 15%. Each patient's relapse followed autologous stem cell transplantation, and brentuximab vedotin exposure varied. Notes on this clone: A junction boundary mismatches the germline segment, possibly from a read error. The sample has other DNA sequences that encode this CDR3 too.

The sequence derives from a human donor with classical Hodgkin lymphoma. The specimen comprised peripheral blood mononuclear cells (PBMCs), sampled before the second cycle of nivolumab. J is TRBJ2-5 and V is TRBV2; D may be TRBD1 (7 bases). The CDR3 region has the DNA TGCGCCAGCAGTGCACGGAGGGGGCGCTTGGAGACCCAGTACTTC. Protein: CASSARRGRLETQYF.